The entry below describes one T cell receptor beta chain. TCRdb reanalyzed the 5' RACE reads and collapses them to one entry per CDR3 protein, without DNA. The sample holds 350,000 to 400,000 distinct CDR3 sequences. The data belong to a study of T cells expressing NK-cell markers. CDR1 is SGHRS, CDR2 YFSETQ, per germline. The CDR3 loop spans 14 amino acids. The sequence was collected from a woman between 50 and 59 years old in good health. The V and J genes are TRBV5-1 and TRBJ2-7; absent DNA, TCRdb's TRBD1 call cannot be checked. The sequenced material came from blood T cells: a sorted CD56 or NKG2C T cell subset, CD4+ or CD8+ T cells, or bulk PBMC T cells (not recorded which). CDR3 in amino acids: CASSLGDRDYEQYF.